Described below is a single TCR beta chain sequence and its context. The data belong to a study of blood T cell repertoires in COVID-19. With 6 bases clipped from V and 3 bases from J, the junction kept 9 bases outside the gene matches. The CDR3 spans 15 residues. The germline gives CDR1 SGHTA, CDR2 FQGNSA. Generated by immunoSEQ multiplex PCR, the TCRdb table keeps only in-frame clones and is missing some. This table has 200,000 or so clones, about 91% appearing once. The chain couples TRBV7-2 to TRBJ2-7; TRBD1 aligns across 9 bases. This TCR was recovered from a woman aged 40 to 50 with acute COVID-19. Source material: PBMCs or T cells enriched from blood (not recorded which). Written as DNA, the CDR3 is TGTGCCAGCAGTCGAGACAGGGGGGCCATCTACGAGCAGTACTTC. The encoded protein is CASSRDRGAIYEQYF.